This T cell receptor (beta chain) emerged from a study of T-cell memory formation after mild COVID-19 (dated by TCRdb to the early 2020s). Looking at the study overall: TCR sequence clusters from the two donors were largely donor specific. In two donors, T-cell clones that expanded and contracted after mild COVID-19 were followed by sequencing TCRalpha and TCRbeta repertoires longitudinally. The cohort was made up of two young adult volunteers, one female and one male, who were previously healthy. Overall study results and their limits: The detection of some responding clones in pre-infection memory suggests that pre-existing cross-reactive memory T cells joined the SARS-CoV-2 response. Clones contracting from day 15 to 85 had balanced CD4/CD8 phenotypes, while a second wave expanding from day 15 to 37 was biased towards CD4+. Contracting CD4+ clones turned up mainly in the CM and EM memory subsets, whereas EMRA was where CD8+ clones were enriched. The study included only two mild cases, and larger cohorts that include severe cases with pre-infection samples were judged to be necessary. Whether the second-wave clones peaking on day 37 were SARS-CoV-2 specific was not confirmed.

TCRdb lists the instrument as Illumina NovaSeq 6000. TCRalpha and TCRbeta cDNA libraries were constructed by 5'RACE with constant-segment primers, with sample barcodes and unique molecular identifiers being introduced. Trizol reagent was used to extract RNA from every sample. Library amplification was performed in two PCR steps, and a second sample barcode and Illumina TruSeq adapters were introduced in the second step. Sequencing of the libraries was done on an Illumina NovaSeq, producing 2 x 150 bp paired-end reads. Per the original workflow: With migec v1.2.7, reads were demultiplexed and then collapsed into UMI-guided consensus sequences. With mixcr v2.1.11, UMI consensuses were aligned to TRA and TRB V and J templates and assembled into clonotypes. A clonotype was counted as expanded or contracted only if both edgeR and NoisET called the change significant, with noise models trained on biological replicates. For edgeR calls, the thresholds were a false discovery rate-adjusted p below 0.01 and a log2 fold-change of 1. As an exploratory analysis of dynamics, max-normalized trajectories of the 1000 most abundant clonotypes were examined by PCA with hierarchical clustering. Each responding clone was given a CD4 or CD8 phenotype based on the CD4+ and CD8+ repertoires, which had been sequenced separately. TCRdb redid the processing of the public reads, applying fastp at Q25 and MiXCR, and retained in-frame beta chains. Rows matching on CDR3 protein sequence are summarized as one entry with the most common DNA and genes. TCRdb's processing, not the study's, gives the V and J calls here. Counted in this sample were fewer than 650,000 distinct CDR3 sequences; roughly 20% of them appeared once. 7.5% to 9.5% of the sample is in the top ten clones.

PBMCs were isolated by Ficoll-Paque density gradient centrifugation. This clonotype was seen repeatedly, ten times or more. This receptor's antigen is unknown. No base quality information exists; no much larger clone differs at one position. Trimming removed 3 bases from V and 5 bases from J; the gene matches leave 13 bases unexplained. From cysteine to phenylalanine, the CDR3 is 16 amino acids long. Of the read, only the CDR3 DNA is kept; its 48 bases are in frame from base 1. CDR1 and CDR2 are drawn from the germline V gene (reference sequence): DFQATT, SNEGSKA. The specimen sequenced was PBMCs or a T cell subset sorted from them (not recorded which). The source is an adult woman who had mild COVID-19 (a few samples of this study predate the infection). The sample titles of this study are shuffled in the database, so cell type and time point are left out; the donor was told from shared clones. The rearranged segments are TRBV20-1 and TRBJ2-7; 10 junctional bases match TRBD2. CDR3 protein: CSASALAGASIHEQYF. The nucleotide sequence is given as TGCAGTGCTAGCGCCCTAGCGGGAGCTTCAATCCACGAGCAGTACTTC.